The subject of this entry is one T cell receptor beta chain. The record originates from a study of T cell changes during pregnancy in multiple sclerosis. Here immunoSEQ multiplex PCR was the method, and the copy in TCRdb shows in-frame clones only, minus some. This table has 40,000 to 60,000 clones, almost 95% appearing once. CDR3 length: 12 residues. Germline-derived CDR1 and CDR2 are SQVTM and ANQGSEA. The V and J ends lost 5 bases and 11 bases, in that order; junction bases with no gene match: 7. The receptor comes from a female donor with multiple sclerosis, enrolled in a pregnancy study. The sequencing here drew on peripheral blood, taken after pregnancy. The chain uses TRBV29-1 and TRBJ1-1, with TRBD1 identical over 11 bases. The CDR3 protein is CSVSDRGLWAFF. CDR3 in DNA: TGCAGCGTTTCGGACAGGGGGCTTTGGGCTTTCTTT.